This T cell receptor (beta chain) was captured in a study of T cell changes during pregnancy in multiple sclerosis (dated by TCRdb to between 2018 and 2021). In terms of the full investigation: The study looked at changes in the T cell repertoire across pregnancy in women with multiple sclerosis.

V loses 0 bases at its end and J loses 3 bases; junction bases beyond the gene matches: 16. The germline V gene sets CDR1 to SGHRS and CDR2 to YFSETQ. The CDR3 runs 20 amino acids, cysteine and phenylalanine included. The read is trimmed to its CDR3 DNA, 60 bases read in frame from base 1. Libraries were constructed by the immunoSEQ multiplex PCR assay. The table was pulled from immuneACCESS by TCRdb, which kept in-frame rearrangements only. Such tables lose some clones; where checked, under half of the loss comes from unresolved V genes, and the rest has no known cause. For this sample there are tens of thousands of clones; roughly nine tenths appear just once. The ten largest make up around 0.5% of the sample. The table lists this clone with a count of one. Its antigen is still unknown. No quality values exist for individual bases; no much larger clone is one base distant.

The sample in question was CD4+ T cells from peripheral blood mononuclear cells, obtained in the first trimester of pregnancy. Recombination joined TRBV5-1 with TRBJ2-2, with 8 bases matching TRBD1. The TCR comes from a female donor with multiple sclerosis, enrolled in a pregnancy study. The DNA sequence follows: TGCGCCAGCAGCTTGGGCCGGACGGACAGGGCAGGGAAGTACACCGGGGAGCTGTTTTTT. Its protein reads: CASSLGRTDRAGKYTGELFF.